This T cell receptor beta chain was sequenced during a study of cytotoxic CD8 clonotypes in ibrutinib-treated CLL (dated by TCRdb to the early 2020s). Concerning the study at large: The cohort was composed of about 10 relapsed/refractory and approximately 16 treatment-naive patients; IGHV unmutated status was identified in under 18 patients. Cryopreserved peripheral blood mononuclear cells were obtained before treatment, at response, and at either sustained remission or disease progression. Responses were partial in around 25 patients and complete in 2; after median around 72 months follow-up, around 15 stayed in remission and approximately twelve progressed. On average, each sample had roughly 260,000 productive templates and 94,082 productive rearrangements. All remission and progressive disease samples were collected while patients were still receiving ibrutinib. Longitudinal samples were available for about 30% of the 86 trial participants. Response samples were taken after a median of roughly a year on treatment, ranging from roughly 6 to 36 months. Here is what the overall study found, with its caveats: Public clonotypes were found to be uncommon and were observed to contract or remain stable during treatment; the increase in clonality was shown to reflect expansion of private clonotypes at ibrutinib response. Baseline clonality exceeded that of age-matched healthy donors and correlated strongly with circulating CD8+ T-cell counts. Sampling times were not matched between sustained-remission and progressing patients, and lymph node repertoires were not studied. Clonality increased at ibrutinib response, stayed stable in sustained remission, and fell back toward baseline at progression.

The sample's time point label, in plain terms: roughly 23 months on ibrutinib. For TCR beta library preparation, around 1.8 micrograms of genomic DNA were extracted from the cryopreserved PBMCs. Longitudinal blood samples from CLL patients receiving ibrutinib monotherapy were subjected to high-throughput TCR beta sequencing. Patients were enrolled in a phase 2 open-label single-center ibrutinib monotherapy trial. On a MiSeq, deep resolution sequencing aimed for a depth between 1 in 1 million and 1 in 200,000 T cells, with each clonotype covered about 9.9x on average. The immunoSEQ hsTCRB Kit was used to generate the TCR beta libraries. In the original analysis: ImmunoSEQ Data Assistant and ImmunoSEQ Analyzer were used for data analysis, and V, D and J genes were assigned according to IMGT definitions. Clonality was computed as one minus normalized Shannon entropy of productive rearrangement frequencies, ranging from 0 to 1. Public clonotype analysis was restricted to overrepresented clonotypes comprising at least 0.05% of each patient's repertoire. Thirteen repertoires from age-matched healthy donors, obtained from immuneACCESS, served as clonality controls. Entries here come from immuneACCESS through TCRdb and include only in-frame sequences with V and J called. Some clones fail to appear in such tables; in the studies checked, an unresolved V gene covers under half of the shortfall, and the cause of the remainder is unknown. V and J calls and clone size are given by that table; D and trimming were obtained from the DNA. The sample includes fewer than 150,000 clones, with under 90% observed a single time. The ten top clones hold about 3.3% of the sample.

Between the V and J ends, shortened by 7 bases and 8 bases respectively, the junction contains 18 bases. Reading the germline V gene gives CDR1 MDHEN and CDR2 SYDVKM. The CDR3 goes from the cysteine to the phenylalanine over 14 residues. The kept DNA is CDR3 alone, 42 bases in frame from the first base. As for this clone: What this receptor recognizes is not known. No base quality values were provided; no much bigger clone lies one nucleotide off.

The chain is made from TRBV28 and TRBJ2-4; TRBD1 is possibly the D segment (6 matching bases). This sample comprised PBMCs, obtained after 24 months of ibrutinib treatment. The origin of this receptor is a human donor with chronic lymphocytic leukemia. The sequenced DNA is TGTGCCAGCAATTCCCGGCAGGGGTGGCACATTCAGTACTTC. This encodes CASNSRQGWHIQYF. Supplemented by the reference TRBV28 and TRBJ2-4 proteins around the CDR3, the complete variable domain is DVKVTQSSRYLVKRTGEKVFLECVQDMDHENMFWYRQDPGLGLRLIYFSYDVKMKEKGDIPEGYSVSREKKERFSLILESASTNQTSMYLCASNSRQGWHIQYFGAGTRLSVL.